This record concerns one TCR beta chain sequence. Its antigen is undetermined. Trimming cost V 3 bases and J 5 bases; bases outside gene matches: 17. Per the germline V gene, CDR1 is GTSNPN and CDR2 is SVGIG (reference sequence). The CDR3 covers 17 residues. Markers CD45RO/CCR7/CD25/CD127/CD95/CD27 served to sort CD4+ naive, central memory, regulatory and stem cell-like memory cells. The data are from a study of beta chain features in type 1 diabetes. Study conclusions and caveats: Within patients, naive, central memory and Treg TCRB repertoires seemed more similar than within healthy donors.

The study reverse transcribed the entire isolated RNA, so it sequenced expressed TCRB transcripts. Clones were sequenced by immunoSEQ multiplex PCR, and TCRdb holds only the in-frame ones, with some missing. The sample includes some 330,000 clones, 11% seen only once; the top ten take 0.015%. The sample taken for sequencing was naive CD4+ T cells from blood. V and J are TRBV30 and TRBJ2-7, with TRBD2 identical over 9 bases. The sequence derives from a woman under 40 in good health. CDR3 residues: CAWSPFSVAGVGHEQYF. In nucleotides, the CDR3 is TGTGCCTGGAGCCCCTTTAGTGTAGCGGGAGTGGGGCACGAGCAGTACTTC.